The 10 T cell receptor beta chains below come from one sample, sequenced in a study of blood T cell repertoires in COVID-19. Some clones are missing from TCRdb's copy, which holds only in-frame ones; the method was immunoSEQ multiplex PCR. The profile shows 40,000 to 55,000 clones, less than 85% of them singletons. Sample: peripheral blood. These receptors all stem from a man in his fifties with active COVID-19.

The chain employs TRBV28 and TRBJ2-7, with a weak D call TRBD1 (5 bases). Per germline, CDR1 MDHEN and CDR2 SYDVKM. V was trimmed by 2 bases and J by 3 bases, leaving 11 bases between them. This CDR3 contains 14 residues. The CDR3 sequence is CASSLRGPDYEQYF. Written as DNA, the CDR3 is TGTGCCAGCAGTTTAAGGGGCCCTGACTACGAGCAGTACTTC. The whole variable domain, filled in from reference TRBV28 and TRBJ2-7, reads DVKVTQSSRYLVKRTGEKVFLECVQDMDHENMFWYRQDPGLGLRLIYFSYDVKMKEKGDIPEGYSVSREKKERFSLILESASTNQTSMYLCASSLRGPDYEQYFGPGTRLTVT.

The chain uses TRBV4-3 and TRBJ2-5, with D tentatively TRBD1 (5 bases). V lost 0 bases to trimming and J lost 3 bases, with 8 bases between them. This CDR3 contains 14 residues. From germline, CDR1 is LGHNA and CDR2 YSLEER. The CDR3, as DNA: TGCGCCAGCAGCCAAGATCTCAGGGAAGAGACCCAGTACTTC. Translation gives CASSQDLREETQYF.

The V call is TRBV4-1, the J call TRBJ2-5, with 15 bases matching TRBD2. The CDR3 is 17 residues long. The trim removed 3 bases at V and 2 bases at J, leaving 4 bases unmatched. CDR1 and CDR2 (germline): MGHRA, YSYEKL. CDR3 in amino acids: CASSHPGLAGGQETQYF. CDR3 sequence (DNA): TGCGCCAGCAGCCACCCAGGACTAGCGGGGGGGCAAGAGACCCAGTACTTC.

This rearrangement joins TRBV5-5 to TRBJ1-3; a possible D gene is TRBD1 (5 bases). Germline V gene lookup returns CDR1 SGHKS and CDR2 YYEKEE (reference sequence). Trimming cost V 0 bases and J 0 bases, with 16 bases left between them. This CDR3 contains 18 residues. This chain's CDR3 is CASSLGPQGFGSGNTIYF. The CDR3 coding sequence is TGTGCCAGCAGCTTGGGCCCCCAGGGTTTTGGCTCTGGAAACACCATATATTTT.

This clone was detected once. The rearrangement joins TRBV10-3 to TRBJ2-7; D is possibly TRBD2 (5 bases). Trimming removed 3 bases from V and 9 bases from J, with 12 bases in between. The CDR3 has 12 amino acids. Germline V gene sequence: CDR1 ENHRY, CDR2 SYGVKD. The CDR3 here is CAISDGDLGQYF. In nucleotides, the CDR3 is TGTGCCATCAGTGACGGGGATCTAGGGCAGTACTTC.

This sequence joins TRBV27 and TRBJ2-7; 8 bases fit TRBD1. The germline gives CDR1 MNHEY, CDR2 SMNVEV (reference sequence). This CDR3 spans 17 amino acids. V was clipped by 2 bases and J by 0 bases; unmatched bases: 9. The CDR3 reads CASSLRTGTGFSYEQYF. CDR3 in DNA: TGTGCCAGCAGTTTACGAACAGGGACAGGCTTCTCCTACGAGCAGTACTTC.

The chain combines TRBV21-1 with TRBJ1-4; the table calls TRBD1, which could not be checked here. TRBV21-1 is marked as a pseudogene. The CDR3 consists of 12 residues. Written as DNA, the CDR3 is TGTGCCAGCAGCACCGGACAGGGAGAACTGTTTTTT. Translation: CASSTGQGELFF.

This clone was counted between two and nine times. V is TRBV7-9 and J is TRBJ1-1; D perhaps matches TRBD1 (6 bases). The V gene lost 3 bases and the J gene lost 6 bases, with 14 bases spanning the gap. This CDR3 spans 14 amino acids. Germline V gives CDR1 SEHNR, CDR2 FQNEAQ (reference sequence). CDR3 protein: CASSLGTGFAEAFF. CDR3 nucleotides: TGTGCCAGCAGCTTGGGCACAGGGTTCGCTGAAGCTTTCTTT.

The V gene is TRBV5-4, the J gene TRBJ1-2, with D uncertain. The ends were cut back, 3 bases at V and 2 bases at J, with 14 bases in the middle. The CDR3 is 15 residues long. Germline V gene data show CDR1 as SGHNT and CDR2 as YYREEE (reference sequence). CDR3 region: CASSSPAGSNYGYTF. The DNA for the CDR3 is TGTGCCAGCAGCTCCCCGGCGGGCTCAAACTATGGCTACACCTTC.

The chain combines TRBV6-2 or TRBV6-3 with TRBJ1-2; TRBD1 aligns across 10 bases. The CDR3 has 15 residues. The germline CDR1 and CDR2 sequences are MNHEY and SVGEGT. V lost 4 bases, J lost 7 bases, and 9 bases stayed unmatched. The CDR3: CASSSPHRDRGGYTF. In nucleotides, the CDR3 is TGTGCCAGCAGTTCACCACACCGGGACAGGGGTGGCTACACCTTC.